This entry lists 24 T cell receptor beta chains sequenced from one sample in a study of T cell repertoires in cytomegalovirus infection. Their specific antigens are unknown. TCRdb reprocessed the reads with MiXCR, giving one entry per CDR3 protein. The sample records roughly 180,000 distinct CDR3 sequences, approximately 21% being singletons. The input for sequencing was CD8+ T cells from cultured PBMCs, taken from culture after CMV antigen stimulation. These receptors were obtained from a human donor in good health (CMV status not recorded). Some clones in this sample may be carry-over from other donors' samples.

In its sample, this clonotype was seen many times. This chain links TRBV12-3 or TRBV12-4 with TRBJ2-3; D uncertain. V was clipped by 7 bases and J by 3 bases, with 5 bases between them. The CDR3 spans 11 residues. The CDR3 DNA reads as TGTGCCAGCACCTCAACAGATACGCAGTATTTT. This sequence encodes CASTSTDTQYF.

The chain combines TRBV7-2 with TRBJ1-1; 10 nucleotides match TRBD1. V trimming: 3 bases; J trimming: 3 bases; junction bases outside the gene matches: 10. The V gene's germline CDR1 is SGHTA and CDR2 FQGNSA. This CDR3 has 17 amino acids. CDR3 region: CASSFHRDRGTYTEAFF. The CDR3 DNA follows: TGTGCCAGCAGCTTTCATCGGGACAGGGGAACGTACACTGAAGCTTTCTTT.

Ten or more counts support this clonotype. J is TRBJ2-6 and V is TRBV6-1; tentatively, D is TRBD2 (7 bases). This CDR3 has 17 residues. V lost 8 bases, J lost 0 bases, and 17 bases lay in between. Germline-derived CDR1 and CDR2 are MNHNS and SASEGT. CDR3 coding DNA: TGTGCCAGCGGGGGGGCAGCAATAAGCTCTGGGGCCAACGTCCTGACTTTC. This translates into CASGGAAISSGANVLTF.

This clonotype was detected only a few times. The CDR3 DNA reads as TGTGCCAGCAGACGAAATGGGAGGGCCCCAGAGAACACTGAAGCTTTCTTT. Residues: CASRRNGRAPENTEAFF. The V call is TRBV7-9, the J call TRBJ1-1; no definite D call. Per the germline V gene, CDR1 is SEHNR and CDR2 is FQNEAQ (reference sequence). This CDR3 spans 17 amino acids. V lost 6 bases to trimming and J lost 1 base, with 21 bases between them. Full variable domain (missing parts from reference TRBV7-9 and TRBJ1-1): DTGVSQNPRHKITKRGQNVTFRCDPISEHNRLYWYRQTLGQGPEFLTYFQNEAQLEKSRLLSDRFSAERPKGSFSTLEIQRTEQGDSAMYLCASRRNGRAPENTEAFFGQGTRLTVV.

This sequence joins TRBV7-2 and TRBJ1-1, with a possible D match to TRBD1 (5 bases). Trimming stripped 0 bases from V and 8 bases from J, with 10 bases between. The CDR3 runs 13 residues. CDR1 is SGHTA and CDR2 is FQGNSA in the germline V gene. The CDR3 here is CASSLAPGQEAFF. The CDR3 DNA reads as TGTGCCAGCAGCTTAGCTCCAGGGCAGGAAGCTTTCTTT. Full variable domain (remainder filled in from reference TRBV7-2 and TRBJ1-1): GAGVSQSPSNKVTEKGKDVELRCDPISGHTALYWYRQSLGQGLEFLIYFQGNSAPDKSGLPSDRFSAERTGGSVSTLTIQRTQQEDSAVYLCASSLAPGQEAFFGQGTRLTVV.

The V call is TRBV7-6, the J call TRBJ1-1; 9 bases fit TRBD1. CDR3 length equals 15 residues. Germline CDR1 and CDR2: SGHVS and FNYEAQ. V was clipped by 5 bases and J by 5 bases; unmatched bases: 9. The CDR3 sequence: CASSPEQGARTEAFF. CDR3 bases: TGTGCCAGCAGCCCGGAACAGGGGGCGCGAACTGAAGCTTTCTTT. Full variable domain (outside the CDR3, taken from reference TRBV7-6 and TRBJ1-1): GAGVSQSPRYKVTKRGQDVALRCDPISGHVSLYWYRQALGQGPEFLTYFNYEAQQDKSGLPNDRFSAERPEGSISTLTIQRTEQRDSAMYRCASSPEQGARTEAFFGQGTRLTVV.

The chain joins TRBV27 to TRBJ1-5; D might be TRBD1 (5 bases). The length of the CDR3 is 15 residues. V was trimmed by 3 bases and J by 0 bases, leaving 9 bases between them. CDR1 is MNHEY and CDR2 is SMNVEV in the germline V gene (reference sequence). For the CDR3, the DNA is TGTGCCAGCAGTTTGACAGTAAATAGCAATCAGCCCCAGCATTTT. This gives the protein CASSLTVNSNQPQHF.

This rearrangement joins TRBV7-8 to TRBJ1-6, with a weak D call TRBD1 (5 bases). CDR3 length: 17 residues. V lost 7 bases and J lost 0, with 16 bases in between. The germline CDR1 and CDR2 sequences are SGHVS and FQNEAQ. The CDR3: CASTDTEGSSYNSPLHF. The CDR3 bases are TGTGCCAGCACTGACACCGAGGGGAGCTCCTATAATTCACCCCTCCACTTT.

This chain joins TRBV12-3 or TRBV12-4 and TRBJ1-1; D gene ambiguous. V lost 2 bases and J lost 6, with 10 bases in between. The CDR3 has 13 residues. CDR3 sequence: CASSLPAGPEAFF. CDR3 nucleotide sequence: TGTGCCAGCAGTTTACCCGCCGGACCTGAAGCTTTCTTT.

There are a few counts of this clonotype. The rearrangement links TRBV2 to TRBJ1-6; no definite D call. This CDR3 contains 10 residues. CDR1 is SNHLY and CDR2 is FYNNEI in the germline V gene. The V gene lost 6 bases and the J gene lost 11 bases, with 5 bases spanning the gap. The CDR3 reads CASRGPPLHF. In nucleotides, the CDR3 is TGTGCCAGCAGAGGGCCACCCCTCCACTTT.

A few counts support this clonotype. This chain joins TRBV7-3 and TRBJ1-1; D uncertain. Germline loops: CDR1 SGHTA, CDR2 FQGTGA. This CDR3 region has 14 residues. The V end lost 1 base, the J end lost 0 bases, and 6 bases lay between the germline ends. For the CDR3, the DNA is TGTGCCAGCAGCTTAATCAGAATGAACACTGAAGCTTTCTTT. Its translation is CASSLIRMNTEAFF.

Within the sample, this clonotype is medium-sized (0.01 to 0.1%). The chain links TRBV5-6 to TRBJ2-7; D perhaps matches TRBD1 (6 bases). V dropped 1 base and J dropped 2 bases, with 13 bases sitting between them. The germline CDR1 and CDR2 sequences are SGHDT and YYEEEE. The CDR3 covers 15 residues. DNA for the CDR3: TGTGCCAGCAGCTTGTTTACAGGGCGCCCCTACGAGCAGTACTTC. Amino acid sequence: CASSLFTGRPYEQYF.

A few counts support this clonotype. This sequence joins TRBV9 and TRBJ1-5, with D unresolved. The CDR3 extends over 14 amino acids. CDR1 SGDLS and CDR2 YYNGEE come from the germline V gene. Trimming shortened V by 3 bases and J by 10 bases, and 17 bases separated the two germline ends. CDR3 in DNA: TGTGCCAGCAGCGCTTCCCGGACGGCCTCTCCCCAGCATTTT. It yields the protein CASSASRTASPQHF.

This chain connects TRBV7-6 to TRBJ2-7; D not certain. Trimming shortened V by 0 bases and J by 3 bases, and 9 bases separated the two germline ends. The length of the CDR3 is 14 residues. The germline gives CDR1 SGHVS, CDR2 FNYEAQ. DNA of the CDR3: TGTGCCAGCAGCTTAGCACAGATAGGCTACGAGCAGTACTTC. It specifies CASSLAQIGYEQYF.

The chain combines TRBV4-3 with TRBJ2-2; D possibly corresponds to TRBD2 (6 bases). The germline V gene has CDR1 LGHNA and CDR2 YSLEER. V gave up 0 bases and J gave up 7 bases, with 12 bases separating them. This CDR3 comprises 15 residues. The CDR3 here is CASSQDVRGGGELFF. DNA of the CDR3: TGCGCCAGCAGCCAAGATGTAAGGGGAGGCGGGGAGCTGTTTTTT.

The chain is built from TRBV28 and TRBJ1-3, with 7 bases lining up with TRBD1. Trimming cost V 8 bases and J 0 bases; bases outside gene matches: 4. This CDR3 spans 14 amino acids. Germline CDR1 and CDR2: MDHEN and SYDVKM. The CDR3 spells CASGGQNSGNTIYF. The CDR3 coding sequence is TGTGCCAGCGGGGGACAGAACTCTGGAAACACCATATATTTT.

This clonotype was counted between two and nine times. The CDR3 nucleotides read TGTGCCAGCAGCTCATACAGGGGTATGAACACTGAAGCTTTCTTT. This sequence encodes CASSSYRGMNTEAFF. This rearrangement joins TRBV7-9 to TRBJ1-1; 7 nucleotides align to TRBD1. The CDR3 consists of 15 residues. Germline CDR1 and CDR2: SEHNR and FQNEAQ (reference sequence). With 4 bases clipped from V and 0 bases from J, the junction kept 5 bases outside the gene matches.

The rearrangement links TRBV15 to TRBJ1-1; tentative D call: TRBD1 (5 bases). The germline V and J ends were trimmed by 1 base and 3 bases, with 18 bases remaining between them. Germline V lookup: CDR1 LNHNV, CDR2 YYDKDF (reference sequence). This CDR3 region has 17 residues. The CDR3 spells CATSRVPGREYDTEAFF. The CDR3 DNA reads TGTGCCACCAGCAGAGTTCCGGGCAGGGAATACGACACTGAAGCTTTCTTT.

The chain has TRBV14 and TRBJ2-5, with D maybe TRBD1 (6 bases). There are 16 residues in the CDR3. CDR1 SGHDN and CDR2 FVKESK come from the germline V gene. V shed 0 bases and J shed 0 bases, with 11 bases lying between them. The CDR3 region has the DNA TGTGCCAGCAGCCAAGAGGGACACTCGTACCAAGAGACCCAGTACTTC. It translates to CASSQEGHSYQETQYF.

CDR3 region: CASSAGAGVHNEQFF. Written as DNA, the CDR3 is TGTGCCAGCAGCGCCGGGGCAGGGGTTCACAATGAGCAGTTCTTC. The J gene is TRBJ2-1, the V gene TRBV4-2, with a possible D match to TRBD1 (6 bases). V gave up 5 bases and J gave up 5 bases, with 16 bases separating them. Germline-derived CDR1 and CDR2 are LGHNA and YNFKEQ. This CDR3 comprises 15 residues.

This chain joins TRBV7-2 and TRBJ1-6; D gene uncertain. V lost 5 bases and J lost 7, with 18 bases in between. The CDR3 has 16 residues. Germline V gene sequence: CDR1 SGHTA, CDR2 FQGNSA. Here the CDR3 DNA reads TGTGCCAGCAGCCCGAGGAGCACGGACGGGAATTCACCCCTCCACTTT. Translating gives CASSPRSTDGNSPLHF.

CDR3 coding DNA: TGTGCCAGCAGAGTAGAGGGGATGAACACTGAAGCTTTCTTT. Protein: CASRVEGMNTEAFF. The rearrangement joins TRBV7-9 to TRBJ1-1, with D perhaps matching TRBD1 (5 bases). The V and J ends lost 6 bases and 0 bases respectively, with 11 bases between them. The CDR3 is 14 amino acids. CDR1 is SEHNR and CDR2 is FQNEAQ in the germline V gene (reference sequence).

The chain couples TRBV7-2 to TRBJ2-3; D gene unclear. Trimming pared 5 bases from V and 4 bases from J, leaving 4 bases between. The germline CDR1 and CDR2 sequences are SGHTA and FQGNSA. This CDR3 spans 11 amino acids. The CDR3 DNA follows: TGTGCCAGCAGCGACGCAGATACGCAGTATTTT. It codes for CASSDADTQYF.

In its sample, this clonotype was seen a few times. In DNA, the CDR3 is TGTGCTAGTGCCCCGAGTGCATATAATGAGCAGTTCTTC. Translating it yields CASAPSAYNEQFF. This chain uses TRBV12-5 with TRBJ2-1; D unclear. There are 13 residues in the CDR3. Trimming removed 7 bases from V and 7 bases from J, with 14 bases in between. Germline values: CDR1 LGHNT, CDR2 FRNRAP.